This entry describes one T cell receptor (beta chain). Its antigen is undetermined. Germline V gene lookup returns CDR1 LNHDA and CDR2 SQIVND (reference sequence). This CDR3 has 17 amino acids. Deletions cut 2 bases from V and 3 bases from J, with 16 bases between. TCRdb called the 5' RACE reads again in MiXCR, with one record for every CDR3 protein. The data hold about 330,000 distinct CDR3 sequences, with over 3.5% observed a single time. These data originate in a study of T cells after yellow fever vaccination. The study, taken as a whole, reports: In post-booster samples, most primary-vaccination clones reappeared (96% CD4, roughly 90% CD8).

The rearrangement joins TRBV19 to TRBJ2-2; the D call may be TRBD1 or TRBD2 (5 bases each). The clonotype comes from a man younger than 30 who received the YFV17D yellow fever vaccine. This sample comprised PBMCs, obtained 5 days after the yellow fever booster vaccination. The CDR3 protein is CASSIRSRDGHTGELFF. CDR3 bases: TGTGCCAGTAGTATACGAAGCCGGGACGGACACACCGGGGAGCTGTTTTTT.